This TCR beta chain appears in the sequencing data of a study of shared clonotypes between healthy human individuals. For the study at large: Three CD4 naive, three CD4 memory, two CD8 naive and one CD8 memory plate were used per donor. Overall study findings and caveats: Incompleteness in sorted-subset sequencing, despite large depth, was shown by rarefaction. In contrast to clonotypes shared by all four donors, non-shared clonotypes had lower generation probabilities.

CDR1 and CDR2 (germline): MNHNS, SASEGT. Trimming cost V 0 bases and J 6 bases; bases outside gene matches: 15. There are 18 residues in the CDR3. CD8 cells classed as naive were CD45RO-negative and positively selected for CCR7, excluding terminally differentiated effector memory CD45RA+ cells. Using immunoSEQ multiplex PCR, the repertoire was profiled, and TCRdb retains in-frame clones only, with some absent. The table records more than 500,000 clones, around 96% of them present only once. Worth noting for this clone: The antigen is unknown.

The V and J genes are TRBV6-1 and TRBJ2-3; 7 nucleotides agree with TRBD1. This TCR derives from a woman in her twenties or thirties in good health. Sequenced: naive CD8+ T cells sorted from blood. Written as DNA, the CDR3 is TGTGCCAGCAGTGAAGCCCTCCCATACCGACAGGGATCCGATACGCAGTATTTT. It specifies CASSEALPYRQGSDTQYF.